The rows below give T cell receptor beta chains drawn from one sample of a study of cytomegalovirus exposure and HLA in healthy donors. The data were produced by immunoSEQ multiplex PCR, yet TCRdb's version contains in-frame clones alone and is incomplete. The sample lists under 200,000 clones; approximately 80% were seen once. Sequenced sample: PBMCs. The source is a middle-aged man in good health and CMV-seropositive. CDR3s include the opening cysteine and the closing phenylalanine or tryptophan. A D gene is named only where the DNA matches it firmly. A row's size may be missing; if present it is once, few, many or a size class.

J,length,V,size,D,CDR3,DNA
TRBJ2-5,13,TRBV4-3,.,.,CASSQSGWETQYF,TGCGCCAGCAGCCAATCGGGGTGGGAGACCCAGTACTTC
TRBJ2-1,14,TRBV6-1,.,.,CASSEGTKSDEQFF,TGTGCCAGCAGTGAGGGGACAAAGAGCGATGAGCAGTTCTTC
TRBJ1-2,12,TRBV5-6,.,.,CASSSGTYGYTF,TGTGCCAGCAGCTCAGGAACCTATGGCTACACCTTC
TRBJ1-2,14,TRBV11-2,.,.,CASTRGGPYYGYTF,TGTGCCAGCACCCGGGGGGGTCCTTACTATGGCTACACCTTC
TRBJ1-1,13,TRBV7-2,.,.,CASSRGANTEAFF,TGTGCCAGCAGTAGAGGCGCGAACACTGAAGCTTTCTTT
TRBJ1-1,15,TRBV7-8,.,.,CASSLAYSHNTEAFF,TGTGCCAGCAGCTTAGCTTACAGCCACAACACTGAAGCTTTCTTT
TRBJ2-7,13,TRBV5-1,.,.,CASSWTAGSEQYF,TGCGCCAGCAGCTGGACTGCGGGTAGCGAGCAGTACTTC
TRBJ2-1,14,TRBV27,.,TRBD2,CASSYLGGGGEQFF,TGTGCCAGCAGCTACCTCGGGGGGGGCGGTGAGCAGTTCTTC
TRBJ2-4,13,TRBV5-1,.,TRBD1,CASGQGDGNIQYF,TGCGCCAGTGGACAGGGAGATGGGAACATTCAGTACTTC
TRBJ1-1,13,TRBV29-1,.,TRBD1,CSVHRDRNTEAFF,TGCAGCGTTCACAGGGACAGGAACACTGAAGCTTTCTTT
TRBJ2-4,19,TRBV4-1,.,TRBD1,CASSQEVPPGQGVKNIQYF,TGCGCCAGCAGCCAAGAAGTCCCCCCGGGACAGGGGGTGAAAAACATTCAGTACTTC
TRBJ1-6,15,TRBV27,.,TRBD1,CASKNRTGVNSPLHF,TGTGCCAGCAAGAATCGGACAGGGGTTAATTCACCCCTCCACTTT
TRBJ1-1,16,TRBV7-9,.,.,CASSLSPSQGSTEAFF,TGTGCCAGCAGCTTATCTCCCTCCCAGGGGAGCACTGAAGCTTTCTTT
TRBJ2-4,14,TRBV2,.,TRBD2,CASSELGGTNIQYF,TGTGCCAGCAGTGAATTGGGGGGGACCAACATTCAGTACTTC
TRBJ2-7,14,TRBV2,.,.,CASSDQTSSYEQYF,TGTGCCAGCAGTGACCAGACTAGTTCCTACGAGCAGTACTTC
TRBJ2-5,15,TRBV29-1,.,.,CSVESPGTTQETQYF,TGCAGCGTTGAATCGCCGGGTACAACCCAAGAGACCCAGTACTTC
TRBJ2-3,15,TRBV19,.,TRBD2,CASSIGGGNTDTQYF,TGTGCCAGTAGTATAGGCGGGGGGAACACAGATACGCAGTATTTT
TRBJ2-5,16,TRBV9,once,TRBD2,CASSVGGGGAGETQYF,TGTGCCAGCAGCGTAGGGGGCGGGGGGGCCGGTGAGACCCAGTACTTC
TRBJ2-7,13,TRBV11-2,.,.,CASSEQDSYEQYF,TGTGCCAGCAGCGAACAGGATTCCTACGAGCAGTACTTC
TRBJ1-3,17,TRBV9,.,.,CASSGQPGHFSGNTIYF,TGTGCCAGCAGCGGCCAGCCGGGACATTTCTCTGGAAACACCATATATTTT
TRBJ1-1,14,TRBV15,.,.,CATRGMTGNTEAFF,TGTGCCACCAGAGGGATGACAGGGAACACTGAAGCTTTCTTT
TRBJ2-7,14,TRBV6-5,.,TRBD2,CASSLGLAGLEQYF,TGTGCCAGCAGTTTAGGACTAGCGGGGCTCGAGCAGTACTTC
TRBJ1-2,13,TRBV7-3,.,TRBD1,CASSSDRAYGYTF,TGTGCCAGCAGCTCGGACAGGGCTTATGGCTACACCTTC
TRBJ1-2,15,TRBV12-5,.,TRBD1,CASGLARQGANGYTF,TGTGCTAGTGGTTTGGCTAGGCAGGGGGCTAATGGCTACACCTTC
TRBJ2-5,16,TRBV7-7,once,TRBD2,CASSPGLAGTQETQYF,TGTGCCAGCAGCCCCGGACTAGCGGGGACCCAAGAGACCCAGTACTTC
TRBJ2-3,15,TRBV10-2,once,TRBD2,CASSVPSGRADTQYF,TGCGCCAGCAGTGTGCCCAGCGGGAGGGCAGATACGCAGTATTTT
TRBJ1-1,15,TRBV4-3,.,.,CASSQWWGEDTEAFF,TGCGCCAGCAGCCAATGGTGGGGAGAGGACACTGAAGCTTTCTTT
TRBJ2-1,12,TRBV7-9,.,.,CASSGPRDEQFF,TGTGCCAGCAGCGGACCGAGGGATGAGCAGTTCTTC
TRBJ2-1,16,TRBV5-1,.,TRBD2,CASSSVAGGYGSEQFF,TGCGCCAGCAGCTCGGTAGCGGGGGGGTACGGGAGTGAGCAGTTCTTC
TRBJ1-4,15,TRBV5-1,.,TRBD1,CASSLGGSAGEKLFF,TGCGCCAGCAGCTTAGGGGGCAGCGCCGGCGAAAAACTGTTTTTT
TRBJ1-5,14,TRBV30,.,.,CAWSLTIRGQPQHF,TGTGCCTGGAGTCTCACAATCCGGGGTCAGCCCCAGCATTTT
TRBJ1-2,14,TRBV18,.,.,CASSRESGAYGYTF,TGTGCCAGCTCACGGGAATCAGGGGCCTATGGCTACACCTTC
TRBJ1-2,15,TRBV5-5,few,.,CASSFWVLGPIGYTF,TGTGCCAGCAGCTTTTGGGTACTGGGCCCTATTGGCTACACCTTC
TRBJ2-3,14,TRBV29-1,.,TRBD1,CSTGTGRGGDTQYF,TGCAGCACTGGGACAGGGCGAGGGGGGGATACGCAGTATTTT
TRBJ2-2,18,TRBV7-2,few,TRBD2,CASSLVSPLAGDTGELFF,TGTGCCAGCAGCTTAGTAAGTCCTCTAGCGGGGGACACCGGGGAGCTGTTTTTT
TRBJ1-5,15,TRBV4-3,.,.,CASSQAPRGGQPQHF,TGCGCCAGCAGCCAAGCCCCTAGGGGGGGTCAGCCCCAGCATTTT
TRBJ2-5,15,TRBV19,.,TRBD1,CASSIGQGIQETQYF,TGTGCCAGTAGTATAGGACAGGGGATCCAAGAGACCCAGTACTTC
TRBJ1-2,14,TRBV6-5,.,TRBD1,CASSEQGVGYGYTF,TGTGCCAGCAGTGAACAGGGGGTGGGGTATGGCTACACCTTC
TRBJ2-3,16,TRBV28,.,TRBD2,CASSSHLAGGTDTQYF,TGTGCCAGCAGTTCCCATCTAGCGGGGGGCACAGATACGCAGTATTTT
TRBJ1-4,13,TRBV5-5,.,.,CASSDRQGLKLFF,TGTGCCAGCAGCGATCGGCAGGGGCTGAAACTGTTTTTT
TRBJ1-5,14,TRBV7-9,.,.,CASSPEHPLRPQHF,TGTGCCAGCAGCCCGGAGCACCCCTTGAGGCCCCAGCATTTT
TRBJ2-7,16,TRBV5-1,.,.,CASSAGTSGELYEQYF,TGCGCCAGCAGCGCGGGTACCTCGGGGGAGCTCTACGAGCAGTACTTC
TRBJ2-7,15,TRBV7-2,.,TRBD1,CASSLGQGAFYEQYF,TGTGCCAGCAGCTTGGGGCAGGGGGCCTTCTACGAGCAGTACTTC
TRBJ2-3,18,TRBV4-3,.,TRBD2,CASSRKVPLAGDTDTQYF,TGCGCCAGCAGCCGAAAAGTTCCGCTAGCGGGGGACACAGATACGCAGTATTTT
TRBJ2-5,15,TRBV11-3,.,.,CASSVSREYQETQYF,TGTGCCAGCAGCGTCTCCCGGGAGTACCAAGAGACCCAGTACTTC
TRBJ2-7,13,TRBV29-1,.,TRBD1,CSASGTGAYEQHF,TGCAGCGCCTCCGGGACAGGGGCCTACGAGCAGCACTTC
TRBJ2-1,14,TRBV4-1,.,TRBD1,CASSHGQGDNEQFF,TGCGCCAGCAGCCATGGACAGGGGGACAATGAGCAGTTCTTC
TRBJ2-7,15,TRBV6-5,.,.,CASSYFRGKSYEQYF,TGTGCCAGCAGTTACTTCAGGGGAAAATCCTACGAGCAGTACTTC
TRBJ2-7,17,TRBV6-1,.,TRBD1,CASSVRFPGQGASEQYF,TGTGCCAGCAGTGTTCGATTTCCGGGACAGGGGGCGAGTGAGCAGTACTTC
TRBJ2-7,14,TRBV6-1,.,TRBD1,CATAPGQSIYEQYF,TGTGCCACCGCACCGGGACAGTCAATCTACGAGCAGTACTTC
TRBJ1-4,14,TRBV30,.,TRBD1,CAWTRGTGLYELFF,TGTGCCTGGACACGCGGGACAGGGCTTTACGAACTGTTTTTT
TRBJ2-3,16,TRBV18,.,.,CASSPQAVQTTDTQYF,TGTGCCAGCTCACCACAGGCGGTCCAAACGACAGATACGCAGTATTTT